The 27 T cell receptor beta chains in this list originate from one sample, sequenced in a study of cytomegalovirus exposure and HLA in healthy donors. The primer mix had 60 Vbeta and 13 Jbeta primers. Data came from immunoSEQ multiplex PCR; TCRdb stores just in-frame clones and leaves some out. The table records roughly 180,000 clones, approximately 80% of them present only once. What was sequenced was PBMCs. The receptor set was obtained from a man aged 18-30 years in good health and CMV-seronegative.

This rearrangement joins TRBV15 to TRBJ2-1; perhaps TRBD2 as D (5 bases). Germline V gene sequence: CDR1 LNHNV, CDR2 YYDKDF (reference sequence). Trimming took off 10 bases at V and 3 bases at J, with 19 bases between the two ends. CDR3 size: 15 residues. In DNA form, the CDR3 reads TGTGCCAACACTACTGGAGGAGGAGGCTACAATGAGCAGTTCTTC. Amino acids: CANTTGGGGYNEQFF.

CDR3 nucleotide sequence: TGTGCCAGCAGCCCTAGGACAGACTGGAACACCGGGGAGCTGTTTTTT. The encoded protein is CASSPRTDWNTGELFF. The rearrangement links TRBV11-3 to TRBJ2-2; possibly TRBD1 for D (6 bases). CDR1 and CDR2 (germline): SGHNT, YENEEA. Trimming cost V 5 bases and J 1 base, with 14 bases left between them. This CDR3 is built from 16 residues.

The chain carries TRBV6-5 and TRBJ2-7, with 7 nucleotides matching TRBD2. Germline CDR1 reads MNHEY; CDR2 reads SVGAGI. Trimming took 5 bases from V and 0 from J; bases not matched to a gene: 4. This CDR3 comprises 14 residues. DNA of the CDR3: TGTGCCAGCAGTCTAGCGGAAATCTCCTACGAGCAGTACTTC. It is translated as CASSLAEISYEQYF.

The genes are TRBV21-1 and TRBJ1-1; TRBD1 is taken as the D call from the table, unchecked against the DNA. TRBV21-1 is labeled a pseudogene. The CDR3 runs 21 residues. DNA of the CDR3: TGTGCCAGCAGCGGGGAGTCGGTCTATTCCGAGGACAGGGGATTGGGAACTGAAGCTTTCTTT. Translated, it gives CASSGESVYSEDRGLGTEAFF.

The V and J genes are TRBV15 and TRBJ2-2, with TRBD1 matching over 7 bases. The junction had 4 bases not matched to a gene; V was cut back by 3 bases and J by 6 bases. Germline V gene data show CDR1 as LNHNV and CDR2 as YYDKDF (reference sequence). CDR3 length: 14 residues. CDR3 protein: CATSSDRVPGELFF. CDR3 in DNA: TGTGCCACCAGCAGTGACAGGGTCCCCGGGGAGCTGTTTTTT. Combining the CDR3 with reference TRBV15 and TRBJ2-2 gives the whole variable domain DAMVIQNPRYQVTQFGKPVTLSCSQTLNHNVMYWYQQKSSQAPKLLFHYYDKDFNNEADTPDNFQSRRPNTSFCFLDIRSPGLGDTAMYLCATSSDRVPGELFFGEGSRLTVL.

The V and J genes are TRBV30 and TRBJ1-4, with D unresolved. Trimming removed 0 bases from V and 5 bases from J, with 10 bases in between. The CDR3 covers 14 residues. Germline CDR1 reads GTSNPN; CDR2 reads SVGIG (reference sequence). The DNA for the CDR3 is TGTGCCTGGAGTGTTCTCGAGGGAAATGAAAAACTGTTTTTT. Translating it yields CAWSVLEGNEKLFF.

A single count supports this clone. The rearrangement joins TRBV9 to TRBJ2-7; 7 bases fit TRBD1. Germline CDR1 and CDR2: SGDLS and YYNGEE. Trimming at V came to 4 bases and at J to 0 bases, leaving 4 bases not matched to a gene. This CDR3 has 14 residues. This CDR3 reads CASSTTGISYEQYF. CDR3 sequence (DNA): TGTGCCAGCAGCACGACAGGGATCTCCTACGAGCAGTACTTC.

The rearrangement joins TRBV29-1 to TRBJ2-1; TRBD2 agrees at 11 bases. This CDR3 is 15 amino acids long. V was pared by 6 bases and J by 0 bases, with 4 bases of the junction left unmatched. Germline CDR1 is SQVTM and CDR2 is ANQGSEA. The CDR3 DNA sequence: TGCAGCGTCGATGGGACTAGCGGCTCCTACAATGAGCAGTTCTTC. This gives the protein CSVDGTSGSYNEQFF.

This sequence joins TRBV5-1 and TRBJ2-1; 10 positions match TRBD2. The CDR3 spans 20 residues. Germline lookup yields CDR1 SGHRS and CDR2 YFSETQ. The J segment lost 1 base and the V segment lost 4 bases, leaving 17 bases of the junction unmatched. The CDR3 is CASSAVPGLARRGSYNEQFF. DNA for the CDR3: TGCGCCAGCAGCGCGGTCCCGGGACTAGCGAGAAGGGGGTCCTACAATGAGCAGTTCTTC.

This rearrangement joins TRBV29-1 to TRBJ1-1; 9 nucleotides agree with TRBD1. J gave up 4 bases and V 4 bases, and 4 bases lay outside the gene matches. Per the germline V gene, CDR1 is SQVTM and CDR2 is ANQGSEA. CDR3 length: 13 residues. The CDR3 sequence: CSVVRDRATEAFF. CDR3 nucleotide sequence: TGCAGCGTTGTCCGGGACAGGGCCACTGAAGCTTTCTTT.

This clone was observed a handful of times. This chain connects TRBV9 to TRBJ2-1, with no clear D. Trimming took off 4 bases at V and 3 bases at J, with 20 bases between the two ends. This CDR3 is 17 amino acids long. Looked up from germline, CDR1 is SGDLS and CDR2 is YYNGEE. This CDR3 reads CASSPGLRGSYYNEQFF. The CDR3, as DNA: TGTGCCAGCAGCCCCGGCCTTAGAGGCTCCTACTACAATGAGCAGTTCTTC.

This sequence joins TRBV27 and TRBJ2-7, with 7 bases fitting TRBD1. Germline V gene sequence: CDR1 MNHEY, CDR2 SMNVEV (reference sequence). V lost 3 bases and J lost 5; bases outside the gene matches: 7. This CDR3 has 14 amino acids. Written as DNA, the CDR3 is TGTGCCAGCAGTTTTCAGGACAGGTATAACGAGCAGTACTTC. Translated: CASSFQDRYNEQYF.

V usage is TRBV7-9 and J usage is TRBJ2-1; 7 nucleotides align to TRBD2. Germline-derived CDR1 and CDR2 are SEHNR and FQNEAQ (reference sequence). V shed 5 bases, J shed 9 bases, and the junction held 10 bases outside the gene matches. This CDR3 region has 14 residues. CDR3 coding DNA: TGTGCCAGCAGCCACGGGGGGTTGGGGAGTGAGCAGTTCTTC. This sequence encodes CASSHGGLGSEQFF.

The J gene is TRBJ1-3, the V gene TRBV23-1; TRBD1 is a possible D gene (5 bases). TRBV23-1 is assigned to the ORF class and has an uncertain function. The V gene lost 0 bases and the J gene lost 0 bases, with 15 bases spanning the gap. There are 18 residues in the CDR3. This chain's CDR3 is CASSQSEGRRTSGNTIYF. CDR3 nucleotide sequence: TGCGCCAGCAGTCAATCGGAGGGACGGAGGACCTCTGGAAACACCATATATTTT.

The chain is built from TRBV6-1 and TRBJ1-2; unclear D gene. The germline V gene encodes CDR1 MNHNS and CDR2 SASEGT. Trimming left V 6 bases short and J 8 bases short, with 13 bases between. This CDR3 contains 12 residues. In DNA, the CDR3 is TGTGCCAGCAGCGAGGCATGGTACGGCTACACCTTC. As protein: CASSEAWYGYTF.

V and J are TRBV7-9 and TRBJ2-7; TRBD2 matches at 10 bases. Trimming took 1 base from V and 9 from J; bases not matched to a gene: 9. The germline V gene has CDR1 SEHNR and CDR2 FQNEAQ (reference sequence). The CDR3 contains 15 residues. This CDR3 is CASSLGTLAGAGQYF. CDR3 DNA: TGTGCCAGCAGCTTAGGGACTCTAGCGGGGGCCGGGCAGTACTTC.

The chain links TRBV6-5 to TRBJ2-1; 7 bases are a match to TRBD2. The CDR3 sequence is 15 residues long. Germline CDR1 is MNHEY and CDR2 is SVGAGI. J was trimmed by 10 bases and V by 2 bases; bases with no gene match: 11. In nucleotides, the CDR3 is TGTGCCAGCAGTTACGTGGCGGGAGTCTTTAAGGAGCAGTTCTTC. It codes for CASSYVAGVFKEQFF.

Notes on this clone: One junction end disagrees with the germline gene, perhaps due to a read error. The chain is built from TRBV7-9 and TRBJ2-1, with D perhaps TRBD2 (5 bases). The CDR3 length is 15 residues. CDR1 is SEHNR, CDR2 FQNEAQ, per germline (reference sequence). The DNA of the CDR3 is TGTTCCAGCAGCTTAATACGGACTCCATACAATGAGCAGTTCTTC. The encoded protein is CSSSLIRTPYNEQFF. The variable domain in full, with the rest retrieved from reference TRBV7-9 and TRBJ2-1, is DTGVSQNPRHKITKRGQNVTFRCDPISEHNRLYWYRQTLGQGPEFLTYFQNEAQLEKSRLLSDRFSAERPKGSFSTLEIQRTEQGDSAMYLCSSSLIRTPYNEQFFGPGTRLTVL.

The rearrangement uses TRBV9 and TRBJ1-6; D is uncertain. V lost 7 bases and J lost 0, with 11 bases in between. From germline, CDR1 is SGDLS and CDR2 YYNGEE. CDR3 length equals 15 residues. In nucleotides, the CDR3 is TGTGCCAGCGGGAGCTCGAGCTCCTATAATTCACCCCTCCACTTT. Translated, it gives CASGSSSSYNSPLHF.

CDR3 coding DNA: TGTGCCAGCAGCGTAGAGGGGGATACGCAGTATTTT. Amino acids: CASSVEGDTQYF. The chain employs TRBV9 and TRBJ2-3; TRBD1 might be the D (5 bases). The length of the CDR3 is 12 residues. The ends were cut back, 0 bases at V and 6 bases at J, with 5 bases in the middle. From germline, CDR1 is SGDLS and CDR2 YYNGEE. The complete variable domain, with remaining parts taken from reference TRBV9 and TRBJ2-3, reads DSGVTQTPKHLITATGQRVTLRCSPRSGDLSVYWYQQSLDQGLQFLIQYYNGEERAKGNILERFSAQQFPDLHSELNLSSLELGDSALYFCASSVEGDTQYFGPGTRLTVL.

This chain connects TRBV27 to TRBJ1-2; D uncertain. The V and J ends lost 2 bases and 8 bases respectively, with 18 bases between them. This CDR3 is built from 15 residues. Germline V gene lookup returns CDR1 MNHEY and CDR2 SMNVEV (reference sequence). The CDR3 nucleotides read TGTGCCAGCAGTTTAACGAATAGAGGAGCCTCGGGCTACACCTTC. Translating gives CASSLTNRGASGYTF.

The chain couples TRBV11-2 to TRBJ1-2, with D unclear. The CDR3 length is 13 residues. Germline CDR1 is SGHAT and CDR2 is FQNNGV. V was clipped by 2 bases and J by 2 bases, with 6 bases between them. The CDR3 loop is CASSLSRNYGYTF. The DNA of the CDR3 is TGTGCCAGCAGCTTAAGTCGGAACTATGGCTACACCTTC.

This sequence joins TRBV7-2 and TRBJ2-7; TRBD1 aligns across 7 bases. The CDR3 runs to 15 residues. CDR1 and CDR2 from the germline V gene are SGHTA and FQGNSA. Germline trimming cut 4 bases from V and 0 bases from J; bases unmatched to any gene: 6. CDR3 loop: CASSSETGSSYEQYF. The CDR3 region has the DNA TGTGCCAGCAGCTCCGAGACAGGGAGCTCCTACGAGCAGTACTTC. The full variable domain, in which reference TRBV7-2 and TRBJ2-7 provide the parts outside the CDR3, is GAGVSQSPSNKVTEKGKDVELRCDPISGHTALYWYRQSLGQGLEFLIYFQGNSAPDKSGLPSDRFSAERTGGSVSTLTIQRTQQEDSAVYLCASSSETGSSYEQYFGPGTRLTVT.

The V call is TRBV2, the J call TRBJ1-1, with TRBD1 matching over 7 bases. Unmatched junction bases numbered 7, after V lost 8 bases and J lost 1 base. The CDR3 length is 14 residues. The germline V gene has CDR1 SNHLY and CDR2 FYNNEI. CDR3 sequence: CASRDSTQNTEAFF. Here the CDR3 DNA reads TGTGCCAGCCGGGACAGCACTCAGAACACTGAAGCTTTCTTT.

The chain has TRBV19 and TRBJ2-1; TRBD1 aligns across 7 bases. The CDR3 runs to 14 residues. Looked up from germline, CDR1 is LNHDA and CDR2 is SQIVND (reference sequence). The CDR3 sequence: CARPGTARDNEQFF. DNA for the CDR3: TGTGCAAGACCCGGGACAGCGAGGGACAATGAGCAGTTCTTC.

V gene TRBV30 combines with J gene TRBJ2-7; TRBD2 aligns across 10 bases. Germline values: CDR1 GTSNPN, CDR2 SVGIG (reference sequence). The ends lost 3 bases at V and 2 bases at J; junction bases unmatched: 10. The CDR3 runs to 16 residues. In nucleotides, the CDR3 is TGTGCCTGGAGCGACATACTAGCGGGGAGAGCCTACGAGCAGTACTTC. This gives the protein CAWSDILAGRAYEQYF.

This rearrangement joins TRBV5-5 to TRBJ1-1; maybe TRBD1 (6 bases). This CDR3 has 14 residues. V gave up 4 bases and J gave up 0 bases, with 10 bases separating them. Germline CDR1 reads SGHKS; CDR2 reads YYEKEE (reference sequence). In DNA form, the CDR3 reads TGTGCCAGCAGCATGGGACATTTGAACACTGAAGCTTTCTTT. It is translated as CASSMGHLNTEAFF.